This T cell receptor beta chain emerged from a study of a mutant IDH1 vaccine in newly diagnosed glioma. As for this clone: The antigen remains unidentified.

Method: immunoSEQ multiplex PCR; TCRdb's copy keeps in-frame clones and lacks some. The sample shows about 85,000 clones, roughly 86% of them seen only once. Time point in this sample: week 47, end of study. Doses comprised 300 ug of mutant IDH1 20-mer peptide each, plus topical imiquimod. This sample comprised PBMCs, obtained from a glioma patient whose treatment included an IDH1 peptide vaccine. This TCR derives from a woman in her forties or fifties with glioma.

For the CDR3, the DNA is TGTGCCAGCAGTTACGAAACCTATGCAAACACCATATATTTT. Protein product: CASSYETYANTIYF. This chain joins TRBV6-5 and TRBJ1-3, with no clear D. This CDR3 region has 14 residues. Germline V gene lookup returns CDR1 MNHEY and CDR2 SVGAGI. The V end was cut by 2 bases, the J end by 6 bases, with 11 bases between.